This is a list of T cell receptor beta chains from one sample in a study of OX40 agonist ivuxolimab in advanced cancers. Only in-frame clones appear in the TCRdb table, and some are missing; sequencing was by immunoSEQ multiplex PCR. The sample holds more than 30,000 clones, approximately 87% seen once. This sample comprised CD4+ or CD8+ T cells sorted from blood, obtained in a trial of the OX40 agonist ivuxolimab. These receptor sequences come from an adult with an advanced solid tumor such as melanoma, head and neck, liver or kidney cancer. Both conserved end residues are part of each CDR3. Each record gives: D gene, V gene, clone size, J gene, CDR3 DNA, CDR3 protein. The D gene is left open where the match is weak. Only some rows state a clone size, as once, few, many or a class for expanded clones.

D gene: .; V gene: TRBV21-1; clone size: .; J gene: TRBJ1-1; CDR3 DNA: TGTGCCAGCACCCCCGGGCACGTGAACACTGAAGCTTTCTTT; CDR3 protein: CASTPGHVNTEAFF
D gene: .; V gene: TRBV15; clone size: once; J gene: TRBJ1-2; CDR3 DNA: TGTGCCACCAGCAGAGATCGGTATACGACAGGCTCTTATCCACCTCACTATGGCTACACCTTC; CDR3 protein: CATSRDRYTTGSYPPHYGYTF
D gene: .; V gene: TRBV5-4; clone size: .; J gene: TRBJ2-1; CDR3 DNA: TGTGCCAGCAGCCGACCGTTTTCCTCCTACAATGAGCAGTTCTTC; CDR3 protein: CASSRPFSSYNEQFF
D gene: .; V gene: TRBV28; clone size: .; J gene: TRBJ1-2; CDR3 DNA: TGTGCCCGGGACCCCGGGTCCTATGGCTACACCTTC; CDR3 protein: CARDPGSYGYTF
D gene: TRBD2; V gene: TRBV7-9; clone size: large; J gene: TRBJ2-1; CDR3 DNA: TGTGCCAGCAGCCGATTACCGGGACTATTAAATGAGCAGTTCTTC; CDR3 protein: CASSRLPGLLNEQFF
D gene: .; V gene: TRBV5-4; clone size: .; J gene: TRBJ2-7; CDR3 DNA: TGTGCCAGCAGCTTGGGGACGGGGTACGTCTACGAGCAGTACTTC; CDR3 protein: CASSLGTGYVYEQYF
D gene: TRBD2; V gene: TRBV29-1; clone size: .; J gene: TRBJ2-3; CDR3 DNA: TGCAGCGTTGGCTCCGGGACTAGCGGGAGGACAGATACGCAGTATTTT; CDR3 protein: CSVGSGTSGRTDTQYF
D gene: TRBD1; V gene: TRBV6-5; clone size: once; J gene: TRBJ2-1; CDR3 DNA: TGTGCCAGCACCCAGGGGGTCTACAATGAGCAGTTCTTC; CDR3 protein: CASTQGVYNEQFF
D gene: TRBD2; V gene: TRBV7-2; clone size: .; J gene: TRBJ2-3; CDR3 DNA: TGTGCCAGCAGCTATAGCGGGAGGTTTGATACGCAGTATTTT; CDR3 protein: CASSYSGRFDTQYF
D gene: .; V gene: TRBV2; clone size: .; J gene: TRBJ2-2; CDR3 DNA: TGTGCCAGCAGTGAAGAAAGACTAGTAAGCGGGGAGCTGTTTTTT; CDR3 protein: CASSEERLVSGELFF
D gene: .; V gene: TRBV11-2; clone size: .; J gene: TRBJ2-7; CDR3 DNA: TGTGCCAGCAGCTTAGCCCGGGACTTCTACGAGCAGTACTTC; CDR3 protein: CASSLARDFYEQYF
D gene: TRBD1; V gene: TRBV5-1; clone size: .; J gene: TRBJ2-5; CDR3 DNA: TGCGCCAGCAGCCCCCAAGACAGGGGGGAGGAGACCCAGTACTTC; CDR3 protein: CASSPQDRGEETQYF
D gene: TRBD2; V gene: TRBV11-1; clone size: once; J gene: TRBJ2-5; CDR3 DNA: TGTGCCAGCAGCCTCAGCAGCGGGAGTAAAGAGACCCAGTACTTC; CDR3 protein: CASSLSSGSKETQYF
D gene: TRBD1; V gene: TRBV19; clone size: once; J gene: TRBJ1-1; CDR3 DNA: TGTGCCAGTAGTATCACAGGGGGAGCTTTCTTT; CDR3 protein: CASSITGGAFF
D gene: .; V gene: TRBV5-1; clone size: .; J gene: TRBJ1-2; CDR3 DNA: TGCGCCAGCAGCTTGTCGGGGGCTGACTATGGCTACACCTTC; CDR3 protein: CASSLSGADYGYTF
D gene: TRBD1; V gene: TRBV4-2; clone size: .; J gene: TRBJ2-1; CDR3 DNA: TGTGCCAGCAGCCAAGCCGGGACAGGGGGCAATGAGCAGTTCTTC; CDR3 protein: CASSQAGTGGNEQFF
D gene: .; V gene: TRBV18; clone size: .; J gene: TRBJ2-1; CDR3 DNA: TGTGCCAGCTCGCCTAGACAGGCGTTGTACAATGAGCAGTTCTTC; CDR3 protein: CASSPRQALYNEQFF
D gene: TRBD2; V gene: TRBV11-2; clone size: .; J gene: TRBJ2-3; CDR3 DNA: TGTGCCAGCAGCTTAGATGGGGCGGGGAGGGTAACAGATACGCAGTATTTT; CDR3 protein: CASSLDGAGRVTDTQYF
D gene: TRBD1; V gene: TRBV28; clone size: .; J gene: TRBJ2-2; CDR3 DNA: TGTGCCAGCAGTTTTCTCGGGACAGCGAACACCGGGGAGCTGTTTTTT; CDR3 protein: CASSFLGTANTGELFF
D gene: .; V gene: TRBV7-9; clone size: .; J gene: TRBJ2-1; CDR3 DNA: TGTGCCAGCAGCCTCGGGTGGGGAATATACAATGAGCAGTTCTTC; CDR3 protein: CASSLGWGIYNEQFF
D gene: TRBD2; V gene: TRBV19; clone size: .; J gene: TRBJ2-5; CDR3 DNA: TGTGCCAGTGGGTCCGGGGGGGGTTACGAGACCCAGTACTTC; CDR3 protein: CASGSGGGYETQYF
D gene: TRBD1; V gene: TRBV28; clone size: once; J gene: TRBJ1-4; CDR3 DNA: TGTGCCAGCAGTAAGATTACGACAGGGAGAAATGAAAAACTGTTTTTT; CDR3 protein: CASSKITTGRNEKLFF